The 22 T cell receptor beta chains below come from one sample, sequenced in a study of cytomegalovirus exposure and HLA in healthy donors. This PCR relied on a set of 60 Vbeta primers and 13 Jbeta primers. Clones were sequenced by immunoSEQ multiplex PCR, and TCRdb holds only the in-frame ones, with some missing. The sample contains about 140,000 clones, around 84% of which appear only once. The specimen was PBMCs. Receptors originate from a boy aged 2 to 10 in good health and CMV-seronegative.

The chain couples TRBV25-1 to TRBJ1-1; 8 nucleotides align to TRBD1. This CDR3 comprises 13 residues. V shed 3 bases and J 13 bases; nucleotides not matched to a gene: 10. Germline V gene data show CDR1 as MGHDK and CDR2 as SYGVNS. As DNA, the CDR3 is TGTGCCAGCAGTGACCCCACAGGGGGGTGGGTTTTCTTT. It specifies CASSDPTGGWVFF.

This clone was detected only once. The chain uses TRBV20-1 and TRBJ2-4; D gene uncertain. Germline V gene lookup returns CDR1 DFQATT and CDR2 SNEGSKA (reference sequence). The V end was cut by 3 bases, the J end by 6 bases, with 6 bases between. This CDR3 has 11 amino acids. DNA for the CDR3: TGCAGTGCTAGGTCCGGAAACATTCAGTACTTC. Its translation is CSARSGNIQYF.

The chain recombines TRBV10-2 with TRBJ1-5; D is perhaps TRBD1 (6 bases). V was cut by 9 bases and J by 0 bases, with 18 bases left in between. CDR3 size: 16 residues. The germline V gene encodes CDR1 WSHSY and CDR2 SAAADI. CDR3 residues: CARRDRDKNSNQPQHF. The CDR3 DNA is TGCGCCAGAAGAGACCGGGACAAAAATAGCAATCAGCCCCAGCATTTT.

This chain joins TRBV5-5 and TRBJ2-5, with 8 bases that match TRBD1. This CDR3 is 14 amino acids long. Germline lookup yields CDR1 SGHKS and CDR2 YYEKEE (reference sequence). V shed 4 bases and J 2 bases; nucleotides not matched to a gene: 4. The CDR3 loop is CASSRTGGQETQYF. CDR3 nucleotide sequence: TGTGCCAGCAGCAGAACAGGGGGTCAAGAGACCCAGTACTTC.

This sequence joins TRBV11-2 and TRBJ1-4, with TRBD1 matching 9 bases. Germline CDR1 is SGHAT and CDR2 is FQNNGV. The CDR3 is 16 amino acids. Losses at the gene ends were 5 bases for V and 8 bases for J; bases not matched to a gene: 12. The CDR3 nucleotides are TGTGCCAGCAGCAGAATATACAGGGGGCGCCGAGAAAAACTGTTTTTT. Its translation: CASSRIYRGRREKLFF.

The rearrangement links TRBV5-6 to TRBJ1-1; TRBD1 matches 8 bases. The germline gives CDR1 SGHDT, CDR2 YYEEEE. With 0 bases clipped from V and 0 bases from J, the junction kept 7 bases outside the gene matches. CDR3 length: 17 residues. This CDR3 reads CASSLEIGQGLNTEAFF. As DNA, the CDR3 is TGTGCCAGCAGCTTGGAAATAGGACAGGGATTGAACACTGAAGCTTTCTTT.

The CDR3 region has the DNA TGTGCCAGCAGTCCGCACGCGACCGGACTCGAGCAGTACTTC. Amino acids: CASSPHATGLEQYF. This rearrangement joins TRBV27 to TRBJ2-7; perhaps TRBD2 as D (5 bases). The CDR3 covers 14 residues. V was shortened by 5 bases and J by 6 bases, with 17 bases between the two germline ends. CDR1 MNHEY and CDR2 SMNVEV come from the germline V gene (reference sequence).

As DNA, the CDR3 is TGCGCCAGCAGCCAAGAACGAGCGGGGGGGCTTATTGTTCGTAATACGCAGTATTTT. This codes for CASSQERAGGLIVRNTQYF. This chain connects TRBV4-1 to TRBJ2-3, with 10 bases aligning to TRBD2. This CDR3 has 19 residues. V dropped 0 bases and J dropped 7; count of bases not matched to a gene: 16. CDR1 MGHRA and CDR2 YSYEKL come from the germline V gene.

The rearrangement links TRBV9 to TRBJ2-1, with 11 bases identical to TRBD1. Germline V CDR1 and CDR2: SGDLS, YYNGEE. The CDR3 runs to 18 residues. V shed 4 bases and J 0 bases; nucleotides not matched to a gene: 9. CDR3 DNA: TGTGCCAGCAGCCAGGGACAGGGGGTGGCTTTCTCCTACAATGAGCAGTTCTTC. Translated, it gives CASSQGQGVAFSYNEQFF.

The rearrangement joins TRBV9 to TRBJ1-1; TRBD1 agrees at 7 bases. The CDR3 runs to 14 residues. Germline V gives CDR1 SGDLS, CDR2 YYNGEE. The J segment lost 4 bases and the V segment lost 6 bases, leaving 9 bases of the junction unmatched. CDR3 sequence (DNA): TGTGCCAGCAACTTCCAAGGGGGCGGCACTGAAGCTTTCTTT. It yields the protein CASNFQGGGTEAFF.

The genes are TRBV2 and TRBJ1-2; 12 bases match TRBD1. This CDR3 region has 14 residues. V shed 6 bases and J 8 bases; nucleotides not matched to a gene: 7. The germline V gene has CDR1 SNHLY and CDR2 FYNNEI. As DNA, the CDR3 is TGTGCCAGCAGCGCGGGACAGGGGGCGTGGGGCTACACCTTC. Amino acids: CASSAGQGAWGYTF.

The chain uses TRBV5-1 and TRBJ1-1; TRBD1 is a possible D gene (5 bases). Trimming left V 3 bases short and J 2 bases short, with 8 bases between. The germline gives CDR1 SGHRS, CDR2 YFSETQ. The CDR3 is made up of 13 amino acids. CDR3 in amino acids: CASSWTFNTEAFF. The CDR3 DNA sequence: TGCGCCAGCAGCTGGACATTTAACACTGAAGCTTTCTTT.

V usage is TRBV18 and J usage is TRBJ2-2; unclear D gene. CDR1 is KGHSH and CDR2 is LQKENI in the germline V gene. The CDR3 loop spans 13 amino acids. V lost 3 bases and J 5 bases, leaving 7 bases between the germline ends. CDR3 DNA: TGTGCCAGCTCACCTCTTGAGACCGGGGAGCTGTTTTTT. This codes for CASSPLETGELFF.

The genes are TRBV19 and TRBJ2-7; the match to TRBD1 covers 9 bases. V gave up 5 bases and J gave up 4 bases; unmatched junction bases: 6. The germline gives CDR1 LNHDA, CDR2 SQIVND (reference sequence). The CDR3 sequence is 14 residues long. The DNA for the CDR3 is TGTGCCAGTAGTTTGACAGGGGGATCATACGAGCAGTACTTC. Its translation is CASSLTGGSYEQYF.

The CDR3 is CASSPQGRNQPQHF. The DNA for the CDR3 is TGTGCCAGCAGCCCACAGGGGCGGAATCAGCCCCAGCATTTT. The chain is built from TRBV7-2 and TRBJ1-5; 7 bases map to TRBD1. This CDR3 comprises 14 residues. The V segment lost 5 bases and the J segment 4 bases; nucleotides outside the gene matches: 5. Germline assignment: CDR1 SGHTA and CDR2 FQGNSA.

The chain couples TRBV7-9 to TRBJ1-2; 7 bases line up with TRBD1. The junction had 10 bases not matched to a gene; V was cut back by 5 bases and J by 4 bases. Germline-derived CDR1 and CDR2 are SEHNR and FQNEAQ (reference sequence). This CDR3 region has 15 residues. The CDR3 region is CASSPTTGPTYGYTF. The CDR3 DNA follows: TGTGCCAGCAGCCCAACGACAGGGCCGACCTATGGCTACACCTTC.

CDR3 sequence: CAWSVGSSYEQYF. CDR3 coding DNA: TGTGCCTGGAGTGTCGGGAGCTCCTACGAGCAGTACTTC. This sequence joins TRBV30 and TRBJ2-7; a weak D match, TRBD2 (6 bases). Between the trimmed V and J ends, which lost 0 bases and 0 bases, there was a span of 6 bases. The CDR3 has 13 amino acids. Germline V CDR1 and CDR2: GTSNPN, SVGIG (reference sequence).

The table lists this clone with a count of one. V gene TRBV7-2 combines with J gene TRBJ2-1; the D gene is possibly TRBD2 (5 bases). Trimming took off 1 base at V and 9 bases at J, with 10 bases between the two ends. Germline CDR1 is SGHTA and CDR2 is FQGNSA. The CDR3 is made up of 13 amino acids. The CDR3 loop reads CASSLGGGREQFF. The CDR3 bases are TGTGCCAGCAGCTTAGGAGGCGGGCGTGAGCAGTTCTTC.

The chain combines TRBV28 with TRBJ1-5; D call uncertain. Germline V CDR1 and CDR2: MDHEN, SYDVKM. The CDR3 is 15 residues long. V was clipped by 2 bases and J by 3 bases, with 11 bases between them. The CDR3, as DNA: TGTGCCAGCAGTTTACCACAGTTATCCAATCAGCCCCAGCATTTT. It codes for CASSLPQLSNQPQHF.

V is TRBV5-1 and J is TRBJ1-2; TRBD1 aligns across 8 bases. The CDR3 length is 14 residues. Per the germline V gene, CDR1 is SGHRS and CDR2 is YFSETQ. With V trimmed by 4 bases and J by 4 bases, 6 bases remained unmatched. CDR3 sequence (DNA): TGCGCCAGCAGCGGAGGGACAGGAGTCTATGGCTACACCTTC. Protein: CASSGGTGVYGYTF. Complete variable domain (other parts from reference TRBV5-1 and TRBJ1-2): KAGVTQTPRYLIKTRGQQVTLSCSPISGHRSVSWYQQTPGQGLQFLFEYFSETQRNKGNFPGRFSGRQFSNSRSEMNVSTLELGDSALYLCASSGGTGVYGYTFGSGTRLTVV.

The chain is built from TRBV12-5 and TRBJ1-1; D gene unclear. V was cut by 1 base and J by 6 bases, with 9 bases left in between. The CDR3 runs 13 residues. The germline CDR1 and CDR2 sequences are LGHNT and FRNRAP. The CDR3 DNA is TGTGCTAGTGGTTTGGAAACATCTGCTGAAGCTTTCTTT. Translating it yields CASGLETSAEAFF.

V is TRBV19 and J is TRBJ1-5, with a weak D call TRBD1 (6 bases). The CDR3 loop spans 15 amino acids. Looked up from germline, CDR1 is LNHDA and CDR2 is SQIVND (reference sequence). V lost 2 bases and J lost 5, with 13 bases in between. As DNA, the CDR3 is TGTGCCAGTAGTATATCTGGCAGGGGATATCAGCCCCAGCATTTT. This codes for CASSISGRGYQPQHF.